This entry lists 20 T cell receptor beta chains sequenced from one sample in a study of cytomegalovirus exposure and HLA in healthy donors. A multiplex PCR was run with 60 Vbeta primers and 13 Jbeta primers. The assay was immunoSEQ multiplex PCR, and TCRdb's table has in-frame clones only and misses some. The sample holds more than 85,000 clones, 78% seen once. Sequences were obtained from PBMCs. These receptors were obtained from a man aged 30-40 years in good health and CMV-seronegative.

The gene calls are TRBV5-1 and TRBJ2-2; D may be TRBD1 (6 bases). The CDR3 is 16 amino acids. V gave up 4 bases and J gave up 2 bases, with 15 bases separating them. Germline CDR1 SGHRS, CDR2 YFSETQ. This CDR3 reads CASSPLGQINTGELFF. CDR3 DNA sequence: TGCGCCAGCAGCCCCCTGGGACAAATTAACACCGGGGAGCTGTTTTTT. Based on the CDR3 plus reference TRBV5-1 and TRBJ2-2, the full variable domain is KAGVTQTPRYLIKTRGQQVTLSCSPISGHRSVSWYQQTPGQGLQFLFEYFSETQRNKGNFPGRFSGRQFSNSRSEMNVSTLELGDSALYLCASSPLGQINTGELFFGEGSRLTVL.

The V call is TRBV4-3, the J call TRBJ1-5; D unclear. Germline V gene sequence: CDR1 LGHNA, CDR2 YSLEER. V lost 0 bases, J lost 7 bases, and 13 bases lay in between. The CDR3 length is 15 residues. This CDR3 is CASSQEEGSGQPQHF. CDR3 bases: TGCGCCAGCAGCCAAGAAGAGGGATCGGGGCAGCCCCAGCATTTT.

The table lists this clone with a few counts. The CDR3: CASRPGLVGEQYF. CDR3 sequence (DNA): TGTGCCAGCAGGCCGGGACTAGTGGGCGAGCAGTACTTC. The chain has TRBV28 and TRBJ2-7; 8 bases align to TRBD2. This CDR3 has 13 amino acids. Germline CDR1 and CDR2: MDHEN and SYDVKM. V lost 6 bases to trimming and J lost 6 bases; unmatched junction nucleotides: 7. Full variable domain (missing parts from reference TRBV28 and TRBJ2-7): DVKVTQSSRYLVKRTGEKVFLECVQDMDHENMFWYRQDPGLGLRLIYFSYDVKMKEKGDIPEGYSVSREKKERFSLILESASTNQTSMYLCASRPGLVGEQYFGPGTRLTVT.

This chain joins TRBV7-9 and TRBJ2-3; D perhaps matches TRBD1 (5 bases). The CDR3 covers 15 residues. The germline V gene has CDR1 SEHNR and CDR2 FQNEAQ (reference sequence). Deletions cut 4 bases from V and 2 bases from J, with 13 bases between. DNA of the CDR3: TGTGCCAGCAGCTCAGACAGAGATTACACAGATACGCAGTATTTT. This encodes CASSSDRDYTDTQYF.

The chain couples TRBV6-1 to TRBJ1-3; D perhaps matches TRBD1 (5 bases). Germline CDR1 MNHNS, CDR2 SASEGT. With 2 bases removed from V and 2 bases from J, the gap between germline ends came to 13 bases. This CDR3 contains 16 residues. The DNA for the CDR3 is TGTGCCAGCAGTGAAACCCAACCAGGGCCTGGAAACACCATATATTTT. This sequence encodes CASSETQPGPGNTIYF.

V gene TRBV29-1 combines with J gene TRBJ1-2; D gene unclear. Germline CDR1 and CDR2: SQVTM and ANQGSEA. The CDR3 has 17 amino acids. Deletions cut 4 bases from V and 4 bases from J, with 25 bases between. The CDR3 is CSVVPHVYGGSGYGYTF. DNA of the CDR3: TGCAGCGTTGTCCCTCACGTGTACGGTGGATCGGGCTATGGCTACACCTTC.

This chain uses TRBV28 with TRBJ2-7, with D tentatively TRBD1 (6 bases). The CDR3 has 12 amino acids. V was pared by 8 bases and J by 2 bases, with 10 bases between. CDR1 and CDR2 (germline): MDHEN, SYDVKM. The CDR3 is CASGTTTYEQYF. The DNA for the CDR3 is TGTGCCAGCGGGACAACGACCTACGAGCAGTACTTC.

The chain links TRBV19 to TRBJ2-3, with 7 bases that match TRBD1. Germline V gene lookup returns CDR1 LNHDA and CDR2 SQIVND (reference sequence). The CDR3 runs to 13 residues. Unmatched junction bases numbered 5, after V lost 7 bases and J lost 4 bases. CDR3 loop: CASTVTGSDTQYF. In DNA, the CDR3 is TGTGCCAGTACGGTGACAGGGTCAGATACGCAGTATTTT.

This clone was observed once. This chain uses TRBV7-2 with TRBJ2-7, with D unresolved. Germline CDR1 and CDR2: SGHTA and FQGNSA. The CDR3 length is 14 residues. Trimming stripped 2 bases from V and 0 bases from J, with 8 bases between. CDR3 sequence reads: CASSLTVTSYEQYF. CDR3 bases: TGTGCCAGCAGCTTAACGGTCACCTCCTACGAGCAGTACTTC. The full variable domain, with the rest looked up from reference TRBV7-2 and TRBJ2-7, is GAGVSQSPSNKVTEKGKDVELRCDPISGHTALYWYRQSLGQGLEFLIYFQGNSAPDKSGLPSDRFSAERTGGSVSTLTIQRTQQEDSAVYLCASSLTVTSYEQYFGPGTRLTVT.

The chain is built from TRBV30 and TRBJ2-7; D call uncertain. The V gene's germline CDR1 is GTSNPN and CDR2 SVGIG (reference sequence). The CDR3 has 14 residues. With 2 bases removed from V and 4 bases from J, the gap between germline ends came to 15 bases. CDR3 sequence reads: CAWSPPDWAYEQYF. CDR3 in DNA: TGTGCCTGGAGTCCACCGGATTGGGCTTACGAGCAGTACTTC.

The chain is built from TRBV4-3 and TRBJ2-7; D gene ambiguous. The CDR3 runs to 13 residues. Trimming pared 4 bases from V and 5 bases from J, leaving 12 bases between. Germline CDR1 reads LGHNA; CDR2 reads YSLEER. The CDR3: CASSPRLGDEQYF. The CDR3 nucleotides are TGCGCCAGCAGCCCCAGACTCGGCGACGAGCAGTACTTC.

The rearrangement links TRBV19 to TRBJ1-2, with 8 bases lining up with TRBD1. Germline V gene data show CDR1 as LNHDA and CDR2 as SQIVND (reference sequence). V shed 9 bases and J 4 bases; nucleotides not matched to a gene: 7. This CDR3 contains 13 residues. CDR3 amino acids: CASQQGVGYGYTF. DNA for the CDR3: TGTGCCAGCCAACAGGGGGTCGGCTATGGCTACACCTTC.

This clone was counted a single time. The chain employs TRBV10-3 and TRBJ1-3; D unclear. V was pared by 11 bases and J by 0 bases, with 14 bases between. The CDR3 totals 14 residues. CDR1 is ENHRY and CDR2 is SYGVKD in the germline V gene. The DNA for the CDR3 is TGTGCCGCCTCCATAGCCAACTCTGGAAACACCATATATTTT. Amino acid sequence: CAASIANSGNTIYF.

The table lists this clone with a count of one. The rearrangement joins TRBV28 to TRBJ1-2, with D perhaps TRBD1 (6 bases). Looked up from germline, CDR1 is MDHEN and CDR2 is SYDVKM. This CDR3 spans 14 amino acids. V gave up 7 bases and J gave up 2 bases, with 14 bases separating them. The CDR3 is CASMRGGSNYGYTF. In DNA, the CDR3 is TGTGCCAGCATGAGGGGGGGATCAAACTATGGCTACACCTTC.

The CDR3 DNA reads TGCAGCGCTGGACTAGCGGGAGGCTACTCCTACGAGCAGTACTTC. Translation gives CSAGLAGGYSYEQYF. The chain links TRBV29-1 to TRBJ2-7; TRBD2 matches at 14 bases. The junction had 5 bases not matched to a gene; V was cut back by 7 bases and J by 0 bases. The CDR3 totals 15 residues. CDR1 is SQVTM, CDR2 ANQGSEA, per germline.

The chain has TRBV6-5 and TRBJ2-7; TRBD2 matches at 8 bases. V shed 10 bases and J 7 bases; nucleotides not matched to a gene: 6. Germline V gene sequence: CDR1 MNHEY, CDR2 SVGAGI. The CDR3 totals 11 residues. CDR3: CATNRGGEQYF. The CDR3 DNA reads as TGTGCCACCAACCGCGGGGGGGAGCAGTACTTC.

This clone was seen a single time. The J gene is TRBJ2-1, the V gene TRBV5-6; 10 positions agree with TRBD2. The CDR3 runs 19 residues. Germline lookup yields CDR1 SGHDT and CDR2 YYEEEE. Trimming at V came to 1 base and at J to 8 bases, leaving 18 bases not matched to a gene. CDR3 sequence reads: CASSLSFFRLAGVLDEQFF. As DNA, the CDR3 is TGTGCCAGCAGCTTGTCGTTTTTTAGGCTAGCGGGAGTTCTTGATGAGCAGTTCTTC.

This sequence joins TRBV2 and TRBJ1-1; D is perhaps TRBD1 (5 bases). This CDR3 spans 15 amino acids. V lost 0 bases and J 0 bases, leaving 8 bases between the germline ends. The germline CDR1 and CDR2 sequences are SNHLY and FYNNEI. The CDR3 DNA follows: TGTGCCAGCAGTGAAGCGAAGGGGATGAACACTGAAGCTTTCTTT. This sequence encodes CASSEAKGMNTEAFF.

The V and J genes are TRBV5-8 and TRBJ2-1; no definite D call. The CDR3 spans 12 residues. In germline, CDR1 is SGHTS, CDR2 YDEGEE. V lost 4 bases and J 15 bases, leaving 17 bases between the germline ends. The CDR3 DNA reads TGTGCCAGCAGCCGAGAGCTCCCTGGGCTGTTCTTC. Protein product: CASSRELPGLFF.

CDR3 residues: CASSTSGRYQETQYF. DNA of the CDR3: TGTGCCAGTAGCACTAGCGGGAGATACCAAGAGACCCAGTACTTC. The chain employs TRBV19 and TRBJ2-5; 11 positions agree with TRBD2. Looked up from germline, CDR1 is LNHDA and CDR2 is SQIVND (reference sequence). V was pared by 6 bases and J by 0 bases, with 3 bases of the junction left unmatched. The CDR3 totals 15 residues.